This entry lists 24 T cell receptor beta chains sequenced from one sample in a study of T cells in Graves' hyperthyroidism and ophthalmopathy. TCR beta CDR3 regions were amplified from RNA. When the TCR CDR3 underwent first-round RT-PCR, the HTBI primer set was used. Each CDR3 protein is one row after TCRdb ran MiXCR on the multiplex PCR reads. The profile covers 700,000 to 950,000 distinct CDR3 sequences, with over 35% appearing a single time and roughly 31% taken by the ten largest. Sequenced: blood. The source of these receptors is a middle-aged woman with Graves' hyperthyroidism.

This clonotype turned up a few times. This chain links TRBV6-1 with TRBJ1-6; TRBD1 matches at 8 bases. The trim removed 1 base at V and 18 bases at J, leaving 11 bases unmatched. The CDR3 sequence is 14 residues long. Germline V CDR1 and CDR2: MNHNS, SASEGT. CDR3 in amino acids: CASSEGENTGGPHF. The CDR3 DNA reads TGTGCCAGCAGTGAAGGGGAAAACACAGGGGGGCCCCACTTT.

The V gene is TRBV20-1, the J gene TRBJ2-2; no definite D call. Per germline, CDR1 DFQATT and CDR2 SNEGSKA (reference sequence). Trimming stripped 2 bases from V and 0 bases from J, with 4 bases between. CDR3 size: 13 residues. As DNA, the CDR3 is TGCAGTGCTAGACATGCGAACACCGGGGAGCTGTTTTTT. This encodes CSARHANTGELFF.

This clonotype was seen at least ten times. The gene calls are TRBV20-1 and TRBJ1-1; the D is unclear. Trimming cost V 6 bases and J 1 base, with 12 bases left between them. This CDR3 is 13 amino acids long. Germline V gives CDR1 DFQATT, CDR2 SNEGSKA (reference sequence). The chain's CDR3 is CSARTDGNTEAFF. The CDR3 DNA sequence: TGCAGTGCCAGAACCGACGGGAACACTGAAGCTTTCTTT.

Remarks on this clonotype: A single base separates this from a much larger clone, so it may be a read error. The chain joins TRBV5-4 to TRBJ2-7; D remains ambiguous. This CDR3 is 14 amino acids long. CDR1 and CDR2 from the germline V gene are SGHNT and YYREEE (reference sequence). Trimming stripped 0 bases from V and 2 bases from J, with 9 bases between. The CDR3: CASSLGHRTYEQYF. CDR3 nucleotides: TGTGCCAGCAGCTTGGGACACCGGACCTACGAGCAGTACTTC.

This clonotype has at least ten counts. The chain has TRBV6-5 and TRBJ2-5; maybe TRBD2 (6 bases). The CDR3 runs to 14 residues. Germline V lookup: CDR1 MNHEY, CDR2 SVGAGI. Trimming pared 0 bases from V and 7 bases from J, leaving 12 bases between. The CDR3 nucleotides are TGTGCCAGCAGTTACTCAATGGAGGGATCGACCCAGTACTTC. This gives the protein CASSYSMEGSTQYF.

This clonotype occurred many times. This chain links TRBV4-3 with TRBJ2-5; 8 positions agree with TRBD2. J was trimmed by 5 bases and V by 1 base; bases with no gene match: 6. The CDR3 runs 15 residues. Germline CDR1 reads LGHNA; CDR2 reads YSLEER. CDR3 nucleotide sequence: TGCGCCAGCAGCCAAGGACTAGCGTGGAGGGAGACCCAGTACTTC. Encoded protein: CASSQGLAWRETQYF.

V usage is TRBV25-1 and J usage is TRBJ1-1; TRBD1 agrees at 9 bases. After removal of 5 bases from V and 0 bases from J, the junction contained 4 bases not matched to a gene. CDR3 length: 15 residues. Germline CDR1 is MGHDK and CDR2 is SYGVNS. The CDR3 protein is CASSPTGGLNTEAFF. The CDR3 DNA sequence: TGTGCCAGCAGTCCAACAGGGGGCTTGAACACTGAAGCTTTCTTT.

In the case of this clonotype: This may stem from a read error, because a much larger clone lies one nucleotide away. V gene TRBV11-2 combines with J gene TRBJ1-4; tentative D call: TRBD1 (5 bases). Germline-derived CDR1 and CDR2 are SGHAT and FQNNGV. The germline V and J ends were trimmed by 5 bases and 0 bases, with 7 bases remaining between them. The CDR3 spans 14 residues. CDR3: CASSGGSTNEKLFF. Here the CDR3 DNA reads TGTGCCAGCAGCGGGGGGTCAACTAATGAAAAACTGTTTTTT.

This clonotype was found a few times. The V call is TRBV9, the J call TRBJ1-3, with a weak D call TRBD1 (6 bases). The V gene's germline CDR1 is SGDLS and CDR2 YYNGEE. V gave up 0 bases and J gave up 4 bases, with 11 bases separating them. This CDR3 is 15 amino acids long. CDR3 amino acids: CASSVARGTGNTIYF. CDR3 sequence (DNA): TGTGCCAGCAGCGTAGCCAGGGGTACCGGAAACACCATATATTTT.

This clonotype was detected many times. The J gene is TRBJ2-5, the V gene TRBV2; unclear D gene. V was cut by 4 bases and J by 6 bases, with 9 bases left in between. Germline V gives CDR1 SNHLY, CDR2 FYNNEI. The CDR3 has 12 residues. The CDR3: CASSGWAQTQYF. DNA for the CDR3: TGTGCCAGCAGTGGTTGGGCTCAGACCCAGTACTTC.

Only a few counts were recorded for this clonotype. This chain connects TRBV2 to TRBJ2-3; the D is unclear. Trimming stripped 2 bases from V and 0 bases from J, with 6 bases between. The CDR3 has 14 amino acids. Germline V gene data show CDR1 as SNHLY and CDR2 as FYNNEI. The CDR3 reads CASSEWFSTDTQYF. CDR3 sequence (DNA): TGTGCCAGCAGTGAATGGTTTAGCACAGATACGCAGTATTTT.

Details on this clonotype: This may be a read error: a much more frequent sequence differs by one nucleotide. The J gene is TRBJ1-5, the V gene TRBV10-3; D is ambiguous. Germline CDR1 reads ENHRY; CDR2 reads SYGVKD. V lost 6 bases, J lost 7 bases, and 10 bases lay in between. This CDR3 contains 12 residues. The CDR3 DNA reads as TGTGCCATCAGCACCAGCGACCAGCCCCAGCATTTT. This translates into CAISTSDQPQHF.

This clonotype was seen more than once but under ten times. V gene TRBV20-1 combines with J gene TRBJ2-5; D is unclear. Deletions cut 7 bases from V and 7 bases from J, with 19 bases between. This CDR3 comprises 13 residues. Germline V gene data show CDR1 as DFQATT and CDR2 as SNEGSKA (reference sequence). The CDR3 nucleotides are TGCAGTGGTATCCTTAGTGGAATCGGGACCCAGTACTTC. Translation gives CSGILSGIGTQYF.

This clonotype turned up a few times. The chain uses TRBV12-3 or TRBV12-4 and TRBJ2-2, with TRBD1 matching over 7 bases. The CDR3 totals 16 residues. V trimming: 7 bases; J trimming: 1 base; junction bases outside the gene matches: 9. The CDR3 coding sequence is TGTGCCAGCACCCGGACAGGAAGCCTGAACACCGGGGAGCTGTTTTTT. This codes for CASTRTGSLNTGELFF.

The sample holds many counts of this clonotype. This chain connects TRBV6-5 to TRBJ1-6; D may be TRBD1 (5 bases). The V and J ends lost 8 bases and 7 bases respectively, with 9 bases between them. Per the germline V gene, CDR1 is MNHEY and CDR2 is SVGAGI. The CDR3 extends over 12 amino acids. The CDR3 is CASGDGNSPLHF. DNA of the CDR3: TGTGCCAGCGGGGACGGAAATTCACCCCTCCACTTT.

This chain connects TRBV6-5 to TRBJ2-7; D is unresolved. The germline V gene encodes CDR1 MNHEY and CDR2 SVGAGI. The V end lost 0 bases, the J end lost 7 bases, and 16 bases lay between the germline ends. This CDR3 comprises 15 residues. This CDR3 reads CASSYSPGAPREQYF. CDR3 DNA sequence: TGTGCCAGCAGTTACTCTCCCGGAGCTCCCCGTGAGCAGTACTTC.

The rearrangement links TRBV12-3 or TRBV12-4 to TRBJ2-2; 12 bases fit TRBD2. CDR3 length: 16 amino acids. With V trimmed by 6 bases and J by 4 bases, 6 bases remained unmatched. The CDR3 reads CASRPLAGGGTGELFF. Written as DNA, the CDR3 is TGTGCCAGCAGACCACTAGCGGGAGGTGGCACCGGGGAGCTGTTTTTT.

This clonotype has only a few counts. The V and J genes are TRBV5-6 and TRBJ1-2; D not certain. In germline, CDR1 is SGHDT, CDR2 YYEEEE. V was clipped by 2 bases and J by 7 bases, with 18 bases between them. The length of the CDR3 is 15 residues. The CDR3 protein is CASSFVDRGSVGYTF. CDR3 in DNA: TGTGCCAGCAGCTTCGTGGACCGCGGTAGTGTTGGCTACACCTTC.

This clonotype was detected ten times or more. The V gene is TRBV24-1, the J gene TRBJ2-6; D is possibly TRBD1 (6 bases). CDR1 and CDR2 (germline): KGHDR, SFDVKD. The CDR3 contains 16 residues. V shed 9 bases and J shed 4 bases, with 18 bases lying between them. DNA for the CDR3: TGTGCCACCGGCAATACAGGGTCAGCCGGGGCCAACGTCCTGACTTTC. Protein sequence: CATGNTGSAGANVLTF.

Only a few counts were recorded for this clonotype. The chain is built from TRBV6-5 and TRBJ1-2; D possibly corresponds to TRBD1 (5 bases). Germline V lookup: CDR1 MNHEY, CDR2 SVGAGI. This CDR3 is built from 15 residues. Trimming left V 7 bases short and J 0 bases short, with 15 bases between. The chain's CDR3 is CASNRMGEPNYGYTF. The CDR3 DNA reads TGTGCCAGCAATCGGATGGGGGAACCTAACTATGGCTACACCTTC.

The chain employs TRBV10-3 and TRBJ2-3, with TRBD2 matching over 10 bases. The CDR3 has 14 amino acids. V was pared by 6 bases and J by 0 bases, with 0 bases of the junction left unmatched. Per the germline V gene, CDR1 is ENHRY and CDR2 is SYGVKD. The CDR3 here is CAIRTSGSTDTQYF. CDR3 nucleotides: TGTGCCATCAGGACTAGCGGGAGCACAGATACGCAGTATTTT.

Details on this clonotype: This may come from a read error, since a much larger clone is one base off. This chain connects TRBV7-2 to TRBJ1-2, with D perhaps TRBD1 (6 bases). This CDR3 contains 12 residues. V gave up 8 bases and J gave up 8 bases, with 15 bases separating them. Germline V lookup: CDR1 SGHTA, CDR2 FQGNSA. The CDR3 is CASWGGARGYTF. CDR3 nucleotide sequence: TGTGCCAGCTGGGGGGGGGCGCGGGGCTACACCTTC.

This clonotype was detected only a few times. The CDR3 DNA reads TGTGCCATCCAGGGACAGAACACTGAAGCTTTCTTT. As protein: CAIQGQNTEAFF. The V call is TRBV25-1, the J call TRBJ1-1, with D tentatively TRBD1 (6 bases). The length of the CDR3 is 12 residues. Trimming left V 10 bases short and J 1 base short, with 10 bases between. Germline V CDR1 and CDR2: MGHDK, SYGVNS.

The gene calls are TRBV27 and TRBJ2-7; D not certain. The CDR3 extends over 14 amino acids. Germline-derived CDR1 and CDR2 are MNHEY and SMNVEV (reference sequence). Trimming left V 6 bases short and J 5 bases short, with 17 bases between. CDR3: CASSVEGTEDEQYF. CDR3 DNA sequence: TGTGCCAGCAGCGTCGAAGGTACCGAGGACGAGCAGTACTTC.